The subject of this entry is one T cell receptor (beta chain). This entry belongs to a study of blood T cell repertoires in COVID-19. Study background: Donors in the United States, Italy and Spain gave samples during acute or convalescent COVID-19. PBMCs, B-cell-depleted T cells, or T cells provided the cDNA or gDNA that made up the material.

Original methodology: Counts of nucleated cells, estimated from reference gene primer amplification, were obtained. TCRdb's table, derived via immunoSEQ multiplex PCR, lists solely in-frame clones and lacks some. The V and J calls and clone size come from that table; D and trimming were worked out from the DNA. The data hold tens of thousands of clones, with approximately 84% observed a single time. Germline-derived CDR1 and CDR2 are LGHNA and YSLEER. The CDR3 sequence is 16 residues long. V lost 0 bases, J lost 7 bases, and 6 bases stayed unmatched. The receptor comes from a man in his sixties with acute or convalescent COVID-19. Sequences were obtained from peripheral blood. V and J are TRBV4-3 and TRBJ1-4, with 9 bases identical to TRBD1. CDR3 protein: CASSQDRGTGFEKLFF. The CDR3 region has the DNA TGCGCCAGCAGCCAAGATAGGGGGACAGGGTTTGAAAAACTGTTTTTT.